The rows below give T cell receptor beta chains drawn from one sample of a study of cytotoxic CD8 clonotypes in ibrutinib-treated CLL. Here immunoSEQ multiplex PCR was the method, and the copy in TCRdb shows in-frame clones only, minus some. The sample consists of around 140,000 clones, about 80% of them appearing once. This specimen was PBMCs, taken after 24 months of ibrutinib treatment. The source is a human donor with chronic lymphocytic leukemia. CDR3s include the opening cysteine and the closing phenylalanine or tryptophan. The D gene is left open where the match is weak. Some rows have no size entry. The others give once, few or many, or a class for an expanded clone.

TRBJ2-5,TRBD1,once,TRBV18,TGTGCCAGCTCCCCCGGGACAGGGGGTGAGGAGACCCAGTACTTC,CASSPGTGGEETQYF
TRBJ2-3,TRBD1,many,TRBV19,TGTGCCGCTCAGGGGGGACAGGGGCCGGCAGATACGCAGTATTTT,CAAQGGQGPADTQYF
TRBJ1-4,.,.,TRBV5-1,TGCGCCAGCAGAACCGGGGGTGAAAAACTGTTTTTT,CASRTGGEKLFF
TRBJ1-5,.,few,TRBV19,TGTGCCAGTAGTCCCCGGTCCCCCAATCAGCCCCAGCATTTT,CASSPRSPNQPQHF
TRBJ2-6,.,.,TRBV4-2,TGTGCCAGCAGCCCTTTTGCTGGGGCCAACGTCCTGACTTTC,CASSPFAGANVLTF
TRBJ1-5,TRBD1,.,TRBV5-6,TGTGCCAGCAGCCCCGGGACAGCTGATGGCAATCAGCCCCAGCATTTT,CASSPGTADGNQPQHF
TRBJ2-2,.,.,TRBV5-1,TGCGCCAGCAGAGGGGCCGGGGAGCTGTTTTTT,CASRGAGELFF
TRBJ2-5,.,.,TRBV29-1,TGCAGCGTTGAGTTTGGGGAGACCCAGTACTTC,CSVEFGETQYF
TRBJ1-2,TRBD1,.,TRBV27,TGTGCCAGCAGGCCGACAGGGGCCGGGCCCTATGGCTACACCTTC,CASRPTGAGPYGYTF
TRBJ2-1,TRBD2,.,TRBV9,TGTGCCAGCAGCCACCCCCTAGCGGGAGTTGTGAATGAGCAGTTCTTC,CASSHPLAGVVNEQFF
TRBJ1-6,.,.,TRBV4-1,TGCGCCAGCAGCCAAGAGACGGCAGATGATTCACCCCTCCACTTT,CASSQETADDSPLHF
TRBJ2-7,.,.,TRBV10-3,TGTGCCAGCAGTTACTCGGGAGGGGGCTGGTACGAGCAGTACTTC,CASSYSGGGWYEQYF
TRBJ1-4,.,.,TRBV18,TGTGCCAGCTCACCACAGACAGATGCTAATGAAAAACTGTTTTTT,CASSPQTDANEKLFF
TRBJ2-3,TRBD1,.,TRBV5-4,TGTGCCAGCACCCCAGGGACAGGGGGCACAGATACGCAGTATTTT,CASTPGTGGTDTQYF
TRBJ1-2,.,.,TRBV9,TGTGCCAGCAGCGGCCGTATCTACACCTTC,CASSGRIYTF
TRBJ2-7,TRBD2,.,TRBV27,TGTGCCAGCGGGGGGACTAGCGGACCCGAGCAGTACTTC,CASGGTSGPEQYF
TRBJ1-3,TRBD1,.,TRBV28,TGTGCCAGCAGTTTATGGGGACAGGCTGGAAACACCATATATTTT,CASSLWGQAGNTIYF
TRBJ2-6,.,.,TRBV4-1,TGCGCCAGCAGCCAAGGGGGGCAACCTGGGGCCAACGTCCTGACTTTC,CASSQGGQPGANVLTF
TRBJ2-3,.,.,TRBV7-9,TGTGCCAGCAGCTTAGGGCGGGGTCGCGCAGATACGCAGTATTTT,CASSLGRGRADTQYF
TRBJ1-5,TRBD1,.,TRBV2,TGTGCCAGCAGAGGGGACAGGGGTCCCCATCAGCCCCAGCATTTT,CASRGDRGPHQPQHF
TRBJ2-3,.,.,TRBV7-9,TGTGCCAGCAGCCGAGGTTTCACAGATACGCAGTATTTT,CASSRGFTDTQYF
TRBJ1-2,TRBD1,few,TRBV30,TGTGCCTGGAGTGTTTGGACAGGGAGCGGCTACACCTTC,CAWSVWTGSGYTF
TRBJ1-1,.,.,TRBV29-1,TGCAGCGTTGAAGATCCAGGCAGGGTTGAAGCTTTCTTT,CSVEDPGRVEAFF
TRBJ2-7,TRBD2,.,TRBV18,TGTGCCAGCTCAGTCTGGGGGCTAGCGGGTGGCGAGCAGTACTTC,CASSVWGLAGGEQYF
TRBJ2-5,.,.,TRBV7-3,TGTGCCAGCAGCCACCTGGGGCGGGGGCCGCTCCAAGAGACCCAGTACTTC,CASSHLGRGPLQETQYF
TRBJ1-1,.,once,TRBV7-8,TGTGCCAGCAGCCCCCGTGGGAGCACCAACACTGAAGCTTTCTTT,CASSPRGSTNTEAFF
TRBJ2-7,TRBD1,.,TRBV27,TGTGCCAGCAGCTCCGGGACAGGGGGCTACGAGCAGTACTTC,CASSSGTGGYEQYF
TRBJ2-7,.,.,TRBV9,TGTGCCAGCAGCGTAGATCCCAGCCCCATCGAGCAGTACTTC,CASSVDPSPIEQYF
TRBJ1-6,.,.,TRBV18,TGTGCCAGCTCACGTGAGGGGGGCGGGAATTCACCCCTCCACTTT,CASSREGGGNSPLHF
TRBJ1-5,.,.,TRBV2,TGTGCCAGCAGACCGGGCCTGGGGAGCAATCAGCCCCAGCATTTT,CASRPGLGSNQPQHF
TRBJ1-2,TRBD1,.,TRBV29-1,TGCAGCGTGACGGACAGGGGGTATGGCTACACCTTC,CSVTDRGYGYTF
TRBJ2-3,.,.,TRBV18,TGTGCCAGCTCACCATGGCGGACTGGCACAGATACGCAGTATTTT,CASSPWRTGTDTQYF
TRBJ2-5,.,.,TRBV5-1,TGCGCCAGCCACACCCTAGGGGACCAAGAGACCCAGTACTTC,CASHTLGDQETQYF
TRBJ2-7,.,once,TRBV5-4,TGTGCCAGCAGCTGGGGGGCGGGGCCGTCCTCCTACGAGCAGTACTTC,CASSWGAGPSSYEQYF
TRBJ1-4,.,.,TRBV29-1,TGCAGCGTTGGTGGCAGAGGTAATGAAAAACTGTTTTTT,CSVGGRGNEKLFF
TRBJ2-5,TRBD2,.,TRBV11-2,TGTGCCAGCAGCGAGGCGGGAGTAGAGGGGGAGACCCAGTACTTC,CASSEAGVEGETQYF
TRBJ2-5,.,.,TRBV5-4,TGTGCCAGCAGCTTGGCCGCGGCCGAGACCCAGTACTTC,CASSLAAAETQYF
TRBJ2-2,TRBD1,.,TRBV6-1,TGTGCCAGCAGTTCACAGGGGGCGGGCACCGGGGAGCTGTTTTTT,CASSSQGAGTGELFF
TRBJ2-1,.,.,TRBV7-2,TGTGCCAGCAGCAAATTGAGGGGTGAGCAGTTCTTC,CASSKLRGEQFF